These T cell receptor beta chains were read from a single sample in a study of early T cells in non-severe SARS-CoV-2 infection. TCRdb analysed the 5' RACE reads with MiXCR anew, one entry per CDR3 protein. The sample holds 80,000 to 100,000 distinct CDR3 sequences, approximately 10% seen once. The source was whole blood, collected at baseline. The receptors shown here come from an adult who was a healthcare worker with PCR-confirmed SARS-CoV-2 infection or an uninfected control (not recorded which). Both conserved end residues are part of each CDR3. D genes are given only for firm matches. Not every row has a clone size; where given, it reads once, few, many or a size class.

J	V	size	D	DNA	CDR3
TRBJ2-1	TRBV12-3/TRBV12-4	few	-	TGTGCCAGCAGTTTAACGCTGGGGCGGGATGGTGACAATGAGCAGTTCTTC	CASSLTLGRDGDNEQFF
TRBJ1-5	TRBV7-2	few	TRBD1	TGTGCCAGCAGCCCTGACAGGGCGGAGAGACCCCAGCATTTT	CASSPDRAERPQHF
TRBJ2-3	TRBV20-1	few	-	TGCAGTGCTCTCTCAGGGACCCGCACAGATACGCAGTATTTT	CSALSGTRTDTQYF
TRBJ1-5	TRBV6-2/TRBV6-3	many	-	TGTGCCAGCAGTTACTCGCCAGGCTATCAGCCCCAGCATTTT	CASSYSPGYQPQHF
TRBJ1-1	TRBV7-8	many	-	TGTGCCAGCAGCTTAGGGACAGAAGCTTTCTTT	CASSLGTEAFF
TRBJ1-2	TRBV2	few	-	TGTGCCAGCAGTGCTACAGGGTTCTATGGCTACACCTTC	CASSATGFYGYTF
TRBJ1-3	TRBV2	few	-	TGTGCCAGCAGTGAAAACTGGGCTGGAAACACCATATATTTT	CASSENWAGNTIYF
TRBJ1-5	TRBV6-1	few	-	TGTGCCAGCAGTGAAATCCAAAGGGCGCCCCAGCATTTT	CASSEIQRAPQHF
TRBJ1-1	TRBV7-9	-	-	TGTGCCAGCAGCTTCTGGACTGAGAACACTGAAGCTTTCTTT	CASSFWTENTEAFF
TRBJ2-7	TRBV19	many	TRBD2	TGTGCCAGTAGCCCACGGACTAGCGGCTACGAGCAGTACTTC	CASSPRTSGYEQYF
TRBJ2-2	TRBV30	-	TRBD1	TGTGCCTGGAGTATGACAGGGTACGGGGAGCTGTTTTTT	CAWSMTGYGELFF
TRBJ1-1	TRBV29-1	-	-	TGCAGCGTTGGCAGGGATTTCTCTGAAGCTTTCTTT	CSVGRDFSEAFF
TRBJ1-6	TRBV7-9	-	-	TGTGCCAGCAGCGCCGGGACGTCCCGTAGCTCCTATAATTCACCCCTCCACTTT	CASSAGTSRSSYNSPLHF
TRBJ2-1	TRBV7-9	many	TRBD2	TGTGCCAGCAGTTACGGACTAGCGGGTTATGAGCAGTTCTTC	CASSYGLAGYEQFF
TRBJ1-4	TRBV29-1	few	TRBD1	TGCAGCGTTGATGGACAGGGAGGGGGTGAAAAACTGTTTTTT	CSVDGQGGGEKLFF
TRBJ1-4	TRBV6-1	-	TRBD1	TGTGCCAGCAGCGGGACAGGGGGTGAAAAACTGTTTTTT	CASSGTGGEKLFF
TRBJ1-1	TRBV20-1	many	-	TGCAGTGCTCCGGACCGGACTGGAGACACTGAAGCTTTCTTT	CSAPDRTGDTEAFF
TRBJ2-4	TRBV6-5	many	-	TGTGCCACCACCCCCGGGGCGGGAAATAACATTCAGTACTTC	CATTPGAGNNIQYF
TRBJ2-1	TRBV19	many	TRBD2	TGTGCCAGTAGTAAGCCTAGCGGGAGAGAGAATGAGCAGTTCTTC	CASSKPSGRENEQFF
TRBJ2-1	TRBV7-2	many	-	TGTGCCAGCAGCCCCGCCAATAGCGATGAGCAGTTCTTC	CASSPANSDEQFF
TRBJ2-2	TRBV7-3	once	-	TGTGCCAGCAGCCCCAGGGGTTCCGGGGAGCTGTCTTTT	CASSPRGSGELSF
TRBJ2-7	TRBV20-1	-	-	TGCAGTGCTAGACCCCCCATGATGTACGAGCAGTACTTC	CSARPPMMYEQYF
TRBJ2-1	TRBV2	many	-	TGTGCCAGCACCGACGGGGCATGGGACAATGAGCAGTTCTTC	CASTDGAWDNEQFF
TRBJ2-1	TRBV20-1	few	TRBD1	TGCAGTGCTAGCGTTCCCGGGACAGGGGTTGGGTATGAGCAGTTCTTC	CSASVPGTGVGYEQFF
TRBJ2-3	TRBV6-5	many	-	TGTGCCAGCAGTTACCGGTGGACAGATACGCAGTATTTT	CASSYRWTDTQYF
TRBJ2-5	TRBV20-1	-	TRBD1	TGCAGTGCTCCCACAGGGGGAGAGACCCAGTACTTC	CSAPTGGETQYF